Here is one T cell receptor (beta chain) with its context. The target antigen is unknown. This specimen belongs to a study of PD-1 blockade in classical Hodgkin lymphoma. Study information: Intravenous infusions of nivolumab 3 mg/kg reached patients every 2 weeks. The study's findings and limits: Healthy donors were reported to have higher baseline TCR diversity than newly diagnosed patients.

Relapse was seen in all patients after autologous stem cell transplantation, and brentuximab vedotin exposure was variable. TCRdb keeps only in-frame clones here, not all; method: immunoSEQ multiplex PCR. The data hold some 46,000 clones, with roughly 80% observed a single time. This CDR3 comprises 13 residues. Germline V gives CDR1 KGHSH, CDR2 LQKENI. The ends lost 6 bases at V and 5 bases at J; junction bases unmatched: 4. The rearrangement joins TRBV18 to TRBJ2-1; 7 bases match TRBD2. The receptor comes from a human donor with classical Hodgkin lymphoma. The input for sequencing was peripheral blood mononuclear cells (PBMCs), taken before the second cycle of nivolumab. CDR3 sequence reads: CASSGTTDNEQFF. The CDR3 DNA reads as TGTGCCAGCTCCGGGACTACCGACAATGAGCAGTTCTTC.